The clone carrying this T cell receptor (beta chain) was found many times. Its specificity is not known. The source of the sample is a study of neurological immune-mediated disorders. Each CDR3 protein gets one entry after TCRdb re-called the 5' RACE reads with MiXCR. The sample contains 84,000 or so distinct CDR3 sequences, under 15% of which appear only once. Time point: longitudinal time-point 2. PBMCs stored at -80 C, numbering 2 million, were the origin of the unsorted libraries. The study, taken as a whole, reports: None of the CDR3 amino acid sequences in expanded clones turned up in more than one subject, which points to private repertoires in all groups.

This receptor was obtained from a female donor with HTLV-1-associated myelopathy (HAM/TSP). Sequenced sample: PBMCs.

The CDR3 coding sequence is TGCAGTGCTAGAGCCACGGGACTAGCGGATCACCTTATTTTCGGCGGGGAGCTGTTTTTT. Translated, it gives CSARATGLADHLIFGGELFF. This sequence joins TRBV20-1 and TRBJ2-2, with TRBD2 identical over 11 bases. The CDR3 contains 20 residues. Germline loops: CDR1 DFQATT, CDR2 SNEGSKA (reference sequence). V lost 1 base, J lost 7 bases, and 20 bases stayed unmatched.